A selection of T cell receptor beta chains follows, all from one sample in a study of regulatory T cells in long-lasting Graves disease. Each CDR3 protein gets one entry after TCRdb re-called the multiplex PCR reads with MiXCR. The table records approximately 480,000 distinct CDR3 sequences, 15% to 20% of them present only once. The same sample was also studied in work on T cells in Graves' hyperthyroidism and ophthalmopathy.

The specimen comprised peripheral blood mononuclear cells (PBMCs), sampled at new diagnosis, from a patient treated with antithyroid drugs. The source of these receptors is a man aged 35-49 years with Graves disease. The CDR3 runs from the conserved cysteine through the conserved F or W. Fields, in order: D gene, clone size, V gene, J gene, CDR3 protein, CDR3 DNA. D genes are given only for firm matches. Only some rows state a clone size, as once, few, many or a class for expanded clones.

d_call: NA
clone_size: many
v_call: TRBV28
j_call: TRBJ2-7
cdr3_aa: CASSLTARLKANYEQYF
cdr3_nt: TGTGCCAGCAGTTTAACCGCCCGTCTTAAGGCCAACTACGAGCAGTACTTC

d_call: TRBD1
clone_size: many
v_call: TRBV12-3/TRBV12-4
j_call: TRBJ1-1
cdr3_aa: CASRKTGGTEAFF
cdr3_nt: TGTGCCAGCAGGAAAACAGGGGGCACTGAAGCTTTCTTT

d_call: NA
clone_size: few
v_call: TRBV20-1
j_call: TRBJ2-5
cdr3_aa: CSAIGLGETQYF
cdr3_nt: TGCAGTGCAATCGGCCTTGGGGAGACCCAGTACTTC

d_call: NA
clone_size: NA
v_call: TRBV12-3/TRBV12-4
j_call: TRBJ2-3
cdr3_aa: CASSLRVDTQYF
cdr3_nt: TGTGCCAGCAGTTTAAGGGTAGATACGCAGTATTTT

d_call: NA
clone_size: few
v_call: TRBV29-1
j_call: TRBJ2-7
cdr3_aa: CSASDGYEQYF
cdr3_nt: TGCAGCGCATCGGACGGCTACGAGCAGTACTTC

d_call: NA
clone_size: many
v_call: TRBV28
j_call: TRBJ1-4
cdr3_aa: CASSLWRLDATNEKLFF
cdr3_nt: TGTGCCAGCAGTTTATGGCGGCTGGACGCAACTAATGAAAAACTGTTTTTT

d_call: TRBD1
clone_size: NA
v_call: TRBV20-1
j_call: TRBJ2-6
cdr3_aa: CSAQRTGRIFGANVLTF
cdr3_nt: TGCAGTGCTCAAAGGACAGGTCGGATCTTTGGGGCCAACGTCCTGACTTTC

d_call: NA
clone_size: NA
v_call: TRBV7-3
j_call: TRBJ1-5
cdr3_aa: CASSSLPRGGSNQPQHF
cdr3_nt: TGTGCCAGCAGCTCCTTGCCCAGAGGGGGTAGCAATCAGCCCCAGCATTTT

d_call: TRBD2
clone_size: many
v_call: TRBV2
j_call: TRBJ2-2
cdr3_aa: CASSVLAGDTGELFF
cdr3_nt: TGTGCCAGCAGTGTGCTAGCGGGTGACACCGGGGAGCTGTTTTTT

d_call: NA
clone_size: few
v_call: TRBV2
j_call: TRBJ1-2
cdr3_aa: CASIGLMYGYTF
cdr3_nt: TGTGCCAGCATTGGACTGATGTATGGCTACACCTTC

d_call: NA
clone_size: many
v_call: TRBV12-3/TRBV12-4
j_call: TRBJ1-5
cdr3_aa: CASNLGASLNQPQHF
cdr3_nt: TGTGCCAGCAACCTGGGTGCCTCTCTCAATCAGCCCCAGCATTTT

d_call: NA
clone_size: NA
v_call: TRBV19
j_call: TRBJ2-3
cdr3_aa: CASSIGELTSTDTQYF
cdr3_nt: TGTGCCAGTAGTATAGGAGAATTAACTAGCACAGATACGCAGTATTTT

d_call: NA
clone_size: NA
v_call: TRBV19
j_call: TRBJ1-2
cdr3_aa: CASSISLRQTTYGYTF
cdr3_nt: TGTGCCAGTAGTATATCTCTCCGACAGACCACCTATGGCTACACCTTC

d_call: NA
clone_size: few
v_call: TRBV7-9
j_call: TRBJ2-2
cdr3_aa: CASSLERRIINTGELFF
cdr3_nt: TGTGCCAGCAGCTTAGAGAGACGTATTATAAACACCGGGGAGCTGTTTTTT

d_call: NA
clone_size: many
v_call: TRBV7-9
j_call: TRBJ2-7
cdr3_aa: CAAGTGNYEQYF
cdr3_nt: TGTGCAGCAGGTACCGGAAACTACGAGCAGTACTTC

d_call: NA
clone_size: few
v_call: TRBV12-3/TRBV12-4
j_call: TRBJ2-3
cdr3_aa: CASSTSRRGSYNPQYF
cdr3_nt: TGTGCCAGCAGTACCTCTCGGAGGGGGTCCTACAACCCGCAGTATTTT

d_call: NA
clone_size: NA
v_call: TRBV20-1
j_call: TRBJ2-7
cdr3_aa: CSARALVGGNSYEQYF
cdr3_nt: TGCAGTGCTAGGGCCCTCGTGGGCGGGAACTCCTACGAGCAGTACTTC

d_call: TRBD2
clone_size: NA
v_call: TRBV2
j_call: TRBJ2-7
cdr3_aa: CASSVPRLAGGGSSYEQYF
cdr3_nt: TGTGCCAGCAGTGTTCCGAGACTAGCGGGAGGTGGAAGCTCCTACGAGCAGTACTTC

d_call: TRBD2
clone_size: NA
v_call: TRBV5-1
j_call: TRBJ2-1
cdr3_aa: CASSLPIRLAGGVNEQFF
cdr3_nt: TGCGCCAGCAGCTTGCCAATCCGACTAGCGGGGGGGGTCAATGAGCAGTTCTTC

d_call: TRBD1
clone_size: many
v_call: TRBV12-3/TRBV12-4
j_call: TRBJ1-2
cdr3_aa: CASRQGQGARGYTF
cdr3_nt: TGTGCCAGCAGACAGGGACAGGGGGCAAGAGGCTACACCTTC

d_call: NA
clone_size: many
v_call: TRBV28
j_call: TRBJ2-1
cdr3_aa: CASRGAEQFF
cdr3_nt: TGTGCCAGCAGGGGGGCCGAGCAGTTCTTC

d_call: TRBD1
clone_size: many
v_call: TRBV5-1
j_call: TRBJ1-2
cdr3_aa: CASSGGTGLDGYTF
cdr3_nt: TGCGCCAGCAGCGGCGGGACAGGGTTAGATGGCTACACCTTC

d_call: NA
clone_size: many
v_call: TRBV5-1
j_call: TRBJ2-1
cdr3_aa: CASSLAPTNEQFF
cdr3_nt: TGCGCCAGCAGCTTGGCCCCCACCAATGAGCAGTTCTTC

d_call: NA
clone_size: many
v_call: TRBV6-2/TRBV6-3
j_call: TRBJ2-5
cdr3_aa: CASSYSGRETQYF
cdr3_nt: TGTGCCAGCAGTTACTCTGGACGCGAGACCCAGTACTTC

d_call: TRBD1
clone_size: NA
v_call: TRBV6-2/TRBV6-3
j_call: TRBJ1-6
cdr3_aa: CASSFDRGSPLHF
cdr3_nt: TGTGCCAGCAGTTTCGACAGGGGTTCACCCCTCCACTTT

d_call: NA
clone_size: NA
v_call: TRBV5-1
j_call: TRBJ2-5
cdr3_aa: CASSLKGPGGTQYF
cdr3_nt: TGCGCCAGCAGCCTCAAAGGGCCAGGTGGGACCCAGTACTTC

d_call: NA
clone_size: many
v_call: TRBV5-1
j_call: TRBJ2-4
cdr3_aa: CARTEGLAKNIQYF
cdr3_nt: TGCGCCAGGACGGAAGGACTAGCCAAAAACATTCAGTACTTC

d_call: NA
clone_size: many
v_call: TRBV7-8
j_call: TRBJ2-1
cdr3_aa: CASSPQEVSSYNEQFF
cdr3_nt: TGTGCCAGCAGCCCACAGGAGGTTAGCTCCTACAATGAGCAGTTCTTC

d_call: NA
clone_size: few
v_call: TRBV9
j_call: TRBJ2-1
cdr3_aa: CASSVEITSLRNEQFF
cdr3_nt: TGTGCCAGCAGCGTAGAGATAACTAGCCTGAGGAATGAGCAGTTCTTC

d_call: NA
clone_size: many
v_call: TRBV20-1
j_call: TRBJ2-2
cdr3_aa: CSAGVSGDTGELFF
cdr3_nt: TGCAGTGCCGGCGTATCGGGCGATACCGGGGAGCTGTTTTTT

d_call: NA
clone_size: many
v_call: TRBV30
j_call: TRBJ2-2
cdr3_aa: CAWRTMNTGELFF
cdr3_nt: TGTGCCTGGAGGACGATGAACACCGGGGAGCTGTTTTTT

d_call: NA
clone_size: NA
v_call: TRBV12-3/TRBV12-4
j_call: TRBJ1-6
cdr3_aa: CASSLGAGKPNSPLHF
cdr3_nt: TGTGCCAGCAGTTTAGGGGCGGGAAAGCCTAATTCACCCCTCCACTTT

d_call: TRBD1
clone_size: NA
v_call: TRBV5-1
j_call: TRBJ1-3
cdr3_aa: CATGTGSGNTIYF
cdr3_nt: TGCGCCACCGGGACAGGCTCTGGAAACACCATATATTTT

d_call: NA
clone_size: many
v_call: TRBV24-1
j_call: TRBJ1-1
cdr3_aa: CATSEGWNTEAFF
cdr3_nt: TGTGCCACCAGTGAAGGGTGGAACACTGAAGCTTTCTTT

d_call: NA
clone_size: NA
v_call: TRBV6-1
j_call: TRBJ2-7
cdr3_aa: CASSKQGFYEQYF
cdr3_nt: TGTGCCAGCAGTAAACAGGGTTTCTACGAGCAGTACTTC

d_call: NA
clone_size: NA
v_call: TRBV7-6
j_call: TRBJ2-4
cdr3_aa: CASSLGPFSGRAKNIQYF
cdr3_nt: TGTGCCAGCAGCTTAGGCCCCTTTTCTGGGCGAGCCAAAAACATTCAGTACTTC

d_call: TRBD2
clone_size: NA
v_call: TRBV5-5
j_call: TRBJ2-3
cdr3_aa: CASSENSGRAVDTQYF
cdr3_nt: TGCGCCAGCAGTGAGAATAGCGGGAGGGCCGTAGATACGCAGTATTTT

d_call: NA
clone_size: NA
v_call: TRBV7-8
j_call: TRBJ1-1
cdr3_aa: CASSLAIGGERGEAFF
cdr3_nt: TGTGCCAGCAGCTTAGCGATTGGAGGGGAGCGTGGTGAAGCTTTCTTT

d_call: TRBD2
clone_size: many
v_call: TRBV20-1
j_call: TRBJ2-7
cdr3_aa: CSPERGVGYEQYF
cdr3_nt: TGCAGTCCAGAGCGGGGGGTAGGTTACGAGCAGTACTTC

d_call: TRBD1
clone_size: few
v_call: TRBV6-2/TRBV6-3
j_call: TRBJ2-2
cdr3_aa: CASSSSGTGWVRTGELFF
cdr3_nt: TGTGCCAGCAGTTCTTCCGGGACAGGGTGGGTTCGCACCGGGGAGCTGTTTTTT

d_call: TRBD1
clone_size: many
v_call: TRBV12-5
j_call: TRBJ2-3
cdr3_aa: CASGLNTGGSTDTQYF
cdr3_nt: TGTGCTAGTGGTTTGAACACAGGGGGGTCGACAGATACGCAGTATTTT

d_call: TRBD1
clone_size: many
v_call: TRBV28
j_call: TRBJ1-6
cdr3_aa: CASSSLPGTGGRGNSPLHF
cdr3_nt: TGTGCCAGCAGTTCCTTACCCGGGACAGGGGGCCGGGGCAATTCACCCCTCCACTTT

d_call: NA
clone_size: few
v_call: TRBV2
j_call: TRBJ2-3
cdr3_aa: CASAVGDTQYF
cdr3_nt: TGTGCCAGTGCGGTGGGGGATACGCAGTATTTT

d_call: NA
clone_size: few
v_call: TRBV5-1
j_call: TRBJ2-2
cdr3_aa: CASSLAGKTGELFF
cdr3_nt: TGCGCCAGCAGCTTGGCGGGGAAGACCGGGGAGCTGTTTTTT

d_call: NA
clone_size: many
v_call: TRBV30
j_call: TRBJ2-7
cdr3_aa: CAWWRSSYEQYF
cdr3_nt: TGTGCCTGGTGGAGGAGCTCCTACGAGCAGTACTTC

d_call: NA
clone_size: once
v_call: TRBV28
j_call: TRBJ2-7
cdr3_aa: CASSRWSVSGEPYEQYF
cdr3_nt: TGTGCCAGCAGTCGGTGGTCCGTAAGCGGAGAACCCTACGAGCAGTACTTC

d_call: NA
clone_size: NA
v_call: TRBV10-3
j_call: TRBJ1-6
cdr3_aa: CAISEKTAGTLHF
cdr3_nt: TGTGCCATCAGTGAAAAAACAGCCGGGACCCTCCACTTT